Listed here is a single T cell receptor (beta chain). The entry originates in a study of cytotoxic CD8 clonotypes in ibrutinib-treated CLL. Study context: Of a cohort that held roughly eleven relapsed/refractory and fewer than 16 treatment-naive patients, 17 to 18 were IGHV unmutated.

Per the germline V gene, CDR1 is SNHLY and CDR2 is FYNNEI. The V and J ends lost 5 bases and 4 bases, in that order; junction bases with no gene match: 12. The CDR3 length is 16 residues. Produced via immunoSEQ multiplex PCR; TCRdb's table is partial and in-frame only. The sample consists of about 50,000 clones, around 53% of them appearing once. The rearrangement uses TRBV2 and TRBJ2-7, with 9 bases fitting TRBD2. Specimen: PBMCs, collected after 12 months of ibrutinib treatment. The sequence derives from a human donor with chronic lymphocytic leukemia. The CDR3 nucleotides read TGTGCCAGCAGTCGACCAGGGCGTAGCGGGAGTTACGAGCAGTACTTC. Its translation: CASSRPGRSGSYEQYF.